This TCR beta chain stems from a study of radiotherapy plus CTLA-4 blockade in lung cancer. Study-level information: Across the patients, objective responses occurred in approximately 19%, and disease control in under 40%.

The study's findings and limits: Clones of tumor-derived TCRs expanded in blood after radiotherapy plus ipilimumab.

Looked up from germline, CDR1 is SGHNT and CDR2 is YYREEE (reference sequence). J lost 8 bases, V lost 3 bases, and 6 bases had no gene match. There are 14 residues in the CDR3. A remark on this clone: Its specificity is not known.

Ipilimumab CTLA-4 blockade and focal radiation were given to patients with chemo-refractory metastatic non-small-cell lung cancer. Sequenced by immunoSEQ multiplex PCR; TCRdb stores in-frame clones only, minus some. Among roughly 66,000 clones, approximately 82% were seen once, and the ten largest hold roughly 4%. The TCR sequence derives from a human donor with non-small cell lung cancer who had a partial response to radiotherapy plus ipilimumab. Material: peripheral blood, obtained from a patient treated with radiotherapy plus ipilimumab. The chain has TRBV5-4 and TRBJ2-1; TRBD2 aligns across 9 bases. This CDR3 is CASSSWGLADEQFF. The CDR3 region has the DNA TGTGCCAGCAGCTCTTGGGGACTAGCAGATGAGCAGTTCTTC.